This TCR beta chain was found in a study of blood T cell repertoires in COVID-19. About the study: Material from acute and convalescent COVID-19 was sourced from the United States, Italy and Spain. PBMCs, B-cell-depleted T cells, or T cells provided the cDNA or gDNA that made up the material.

Germline lookup yields CDR1 MNHEY and CDR2 SMNVEV (reference sequence). With 2 bases removed from V and 8 bases from J, the gap between germline ends came to 12 bases. This CDR3 has 13 amino acids. As handled by the study authors: Reference gene primer amplification gave nucleated cell count estimates. Clones were read by immunoSEQ multiplex PCR, and TCRdb kept only the in-frame ones, dropping some. D and trimming come from the DNA, and the V and J calls and clone size come from that table. The data hold 380,000 or so clones, with approximately 88% observed a single time. This clone has just a few counts.

The V and J genes are TRBV27 and TRBJ1-2, with D possibly being TRBD1 (6 bases). The TCR comes from a man between 35 and 55 years old with acute or convalescent COVID-19. Material for sequencing was peripheral blood. In DNA, the CDR3 is TGTGCCAGCAGTTTAATAACAGGGAGAGGCTACACCTTC. Protein: CASSLITGRGYTF.